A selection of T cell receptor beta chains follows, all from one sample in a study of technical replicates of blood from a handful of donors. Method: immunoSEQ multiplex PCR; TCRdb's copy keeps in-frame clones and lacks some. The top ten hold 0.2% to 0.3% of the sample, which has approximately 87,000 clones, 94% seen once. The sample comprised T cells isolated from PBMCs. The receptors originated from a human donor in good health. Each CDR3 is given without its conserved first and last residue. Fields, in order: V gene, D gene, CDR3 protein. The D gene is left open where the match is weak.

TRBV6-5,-,ASHRDTNTEAF
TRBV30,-,AWSGFREQF
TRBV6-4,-,ASSEGFNYGYT
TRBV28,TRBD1,ASSAIDRDDSPLH
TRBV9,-,ASSVVPVPEGETQY
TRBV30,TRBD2,AYLAGGSYEQY
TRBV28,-,ASSLTTPAGEMNTEAF
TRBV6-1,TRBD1,ASSEARQGGTGNTIY
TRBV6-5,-,ASSYEILGYEQF
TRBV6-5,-,ASKDSAQETQY
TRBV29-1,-,SVAPQGNQETQY
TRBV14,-,ASRPWGDTEAF
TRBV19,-,ASSIDPLAFYGYT
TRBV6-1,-,ASSPRGDDGYT
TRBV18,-,ASSPPAAFPKYEQY
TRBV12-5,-,ASGQNQETQY
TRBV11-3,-,ASSLGQPYEQY
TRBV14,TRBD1,ASSPGTVEAF
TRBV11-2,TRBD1,ASSFDRVYEQF
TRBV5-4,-,ASTLGVPGEQF
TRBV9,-,ASSVVGREFANYGYT
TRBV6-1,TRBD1,ASDRVVGLVSPLH
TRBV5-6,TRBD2,ASSSLAGVGSLDTQY
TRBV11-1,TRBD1,ASSLPRQGVSYPYEQY
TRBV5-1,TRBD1,ASSLDMRQGALLNTEAF
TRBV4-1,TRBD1,ASSQETGPYT
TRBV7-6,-,ASSLGRGLAKNIQY
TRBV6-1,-,ASSELVARNTEAF
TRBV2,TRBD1,ASSKGQGAFYEQY
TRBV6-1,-,ASLIRDRGYT
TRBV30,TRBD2,AWSDVRTSGGQETQY
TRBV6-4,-,ASSRSLFGTPSAGELF
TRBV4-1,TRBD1,ASSQPTGENYGYT
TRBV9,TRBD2,ASSVRRLAGGLGTDTQY
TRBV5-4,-,ASSLLGSGLPQH
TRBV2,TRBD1,ASKQTGGGYEQY
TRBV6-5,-,ASRHQGGSGNTIY
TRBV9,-,ASSPSSGHEQF
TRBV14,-,ASSRDTYTGETQY